The 11 T cell receptor beta chains presented below share a single source sample, sequenced in a study of CD8+CD57+ T cells in acquired aplastic anemia. Researchers used genomic DNA as the template to profile TCR beta VDJ and CDR3. A single record per CDR3 protein comes from TCRdb applying MiXCR to the reads. The data contain some 410,000 distinct CDR3 sequences, approximately 70% of them singletons. The sequenced sample consisted of sorted CD4+, CD8+, or CD8+CD57+ T cells (not recorded which) from PBMCs. The receptors here all came from a human donor in good health, serving as a control.

This clonotype has at least ten counts. The rearrangement links TRBV5-1 to TRBJ1-1, with TRBD1 matching 9 bases. V was pared by 4 bases and J by 10 bases, with 14 bases of the junction left unmatched. The CDR3 spans 15 residues. Germline V gives CDR1 SGHRS, CDR2 YFSETQ. CDR3 sequence: CASSIPGQGPGGAFF. The DNA for the CDR3 is TGCGCCAGCAGCATCCCGGGACAGGGTCCCGGGGGAGCTTTCTTT.

V usage is TRBV12-3 or TRBV12-4 and J usage is TRBJ1-6; TRBD1 aligns across 9 bases. V trimming: 6 bases; J trimming: 7 bases; junction bases outside the gene matches: 7. This CDR3 has 15 amino acids. The CDR3 DNA follows: TGTGCCAGCAGCAGGACAGGGGTGGCCAATTCACCCCTCCACTTT. Translated: CASSRTGVANSPLHF.

The genes are TRBV7-1 and TRBJ2-1; D is tentatively TRBD1 or TRBD2 (6 bases each). TRBV7-1 is marked as an open reading frame, function uncertain. This CDR3 is 17 amino acids long. Between the trimmed V and J ends, which lost 3 bases and 2 bases, there was a span of 17 bases. This CDR3 reads CASSSFPRGAAYNEQFF. CDR3 bases: TGTGCCAGCAGCTCCTTTCCGAGGGGGGCTGCCTACAATGAGCAGTTCTTC.

This clonotype was detected a few times. The genes are TRBV19 and TRBJ1-2, with a possible D match to TRBD1 (6 bases). The DNA end is more similar to TRBJ1-5, so the J call may be wrong. The V gene's germline CDR1 is LNHDA and CDR2 SQIVND (reference sequence). This CDR3 comprises 13 residues. The CDR3 DNA sequence: TGTGCCAGTAGCTCGGAGGGGGTGTGGTTCCAGCATTTT. It translates to CASSSEGVWFQHF.

The sample holds many counts of this clonotype. The chain uses TRBV10-3 and TRBJ2-1; 10 nucleotides match TRBD2. CDR1 is ENHRY and CDR2 is SYGVKD in the germline V gene. V lost 5 bases to trimming and J lost 7 bases; unmatched junction nucleotides: 14. The CDR3 sequence is 17 residues long. CDR3 DNA sequence: TGTGCCATCAGTTGGACTAGCGGCCTCCAACAGCGGAATGAGCAGTTCTTC. Its protein is CAISWTSGLQQRNEQFF.

This clonotype has just a few counts. The CDR3 nucleotides are TGTGCCAGCAGCTTAGGGCAGGGGGATGGCTACACCTTC. Its protein product is CASSLGQGDGYTF. The V call is TRBV7-2, the J call TRBJ1-2; TRBD1 matches 7 bases. Germline assignment: CDR1 SGHTA and CDR2 FQGNSA. The CDR3 extends over 13 amino acids. Unmatched junction bases numbered 2, after V lost 1 base and J lost 6 bases.

The sample holds many counts of this clonotype. This CDR3 is CASSNLGARTHQPQHF. The CDR3 nucleotides are TGTGCCAGCAGCAACTTAGGGGCCAGAACTCATCAGCCCCAGCATTTT. V and J are TRBV12-3 or TRBV12-4 and TRBJ1-5; maybe TRBD1 (5 bases). Trimming took 6 bases from V and 5 from J, leaving 20 bases between them. The CDR3 runs to 16 residues.

In this sample, this clonotype turned up many times. V and J are TRBV4-3 and TRBJ1-1; D not certain. The CDR3 extends over 15 amino acids. CDR1 and CDR2 (germline): LGHNA, YSLEER. Trimming shortened V by 1 base and J by 1 base, and 10 bases separated the two germline ends. For the CDR3, the DNA is TGCGCCAGCAGCCAAGGTGCACAGTCGAACACTGAAGCTTTCTTT. This gives the protein CASSQGAQSNTEAFF.

This chain uses TRBV11-1 with TRBJ1-1; unclear D gene. CDR1 and CDR2 (germline): SGHAT, FQDESV (reference sequence). CDR3 length: 16 amino acids. V was trimmed by 1 base and J by 0 bases, leaving 12 bases between them. The CDR3 DNA follows: TGTGCCAGCAGCTTAGACAGTGAAGACATGAACACTGAAGCTTTCTTT. The encoded protein is CASSLDSEDMNTEAFF.

The V gene is TRBV29-1, the J gene TRBJ2-3; 13 bases are shared with TRBD2. Losses at the gene ends were 4 bases for V and 4 bases for J; bases not matched to a gene: 2. Looked up from germline, CDR1 is SQVTM and CDR2 is ANQGSEA. The CDR3 extends over 14 amino acids. CDR3 DNA sequence: TGCAGCGTTGGAACTAGCGGGGGGGCAGATACGCAGTATTTT. Amino acid sequence: CSVGTSGGADTQYF.

This clonotype has ten or more counts. Compared with germline, one end of the junction differs, possibly owing to a read error. The chain has TRBV5-6 and TRBJ2-7; 10 positions agree with TRBD1. The CDR3 extends over 13 amino acids. Germline CDR1 reads SGHDT; CDR2 reads YYEEEE. This CDR3 is CASSLIPGTGEDF. The CDR3 DNA is TGTGCCAGCAGTTTAATACCCGGGACAGGGGAGGACTTC. Drawing the rest from reference TRBV5-6 and TRBJ2-7, the complete variable domain is DAGVTQSPTHLIKTRGQQVTLRCSPKSGHDTVSWYQQALGQGPQFIFQYYEEEERQRGNFPDRFSGHQFPNYSSELNVNALLLGDSALYLCASSLIPGTGEDFGPGTRLTVT.